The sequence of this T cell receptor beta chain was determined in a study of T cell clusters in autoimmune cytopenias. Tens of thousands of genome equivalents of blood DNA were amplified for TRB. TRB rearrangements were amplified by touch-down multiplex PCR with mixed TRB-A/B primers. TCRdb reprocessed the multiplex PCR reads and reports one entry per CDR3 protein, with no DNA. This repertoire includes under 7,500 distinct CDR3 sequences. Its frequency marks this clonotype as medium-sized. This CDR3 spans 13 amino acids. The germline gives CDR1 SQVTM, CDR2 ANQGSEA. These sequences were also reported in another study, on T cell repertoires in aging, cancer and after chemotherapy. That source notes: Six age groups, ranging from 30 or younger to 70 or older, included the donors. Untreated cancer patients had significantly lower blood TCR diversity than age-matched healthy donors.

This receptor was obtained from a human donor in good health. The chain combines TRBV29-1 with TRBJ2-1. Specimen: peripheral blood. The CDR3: CSVEGQTNNEQFF.